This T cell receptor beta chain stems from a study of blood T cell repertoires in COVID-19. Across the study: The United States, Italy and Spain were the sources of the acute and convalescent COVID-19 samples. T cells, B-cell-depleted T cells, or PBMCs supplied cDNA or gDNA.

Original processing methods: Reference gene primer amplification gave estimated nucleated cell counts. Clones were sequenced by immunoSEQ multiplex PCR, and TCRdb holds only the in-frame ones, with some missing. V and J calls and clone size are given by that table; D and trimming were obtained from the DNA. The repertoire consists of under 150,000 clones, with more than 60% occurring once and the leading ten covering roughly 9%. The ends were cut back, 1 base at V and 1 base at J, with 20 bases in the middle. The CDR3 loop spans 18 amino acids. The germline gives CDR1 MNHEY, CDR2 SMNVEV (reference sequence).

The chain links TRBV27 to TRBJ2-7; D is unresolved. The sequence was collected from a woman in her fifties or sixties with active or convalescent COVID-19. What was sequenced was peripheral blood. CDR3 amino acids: CASSLYPPARVNSYEQYF. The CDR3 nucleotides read TGTGCCAGCAGTTTATACCCCCCCGCCCGGGTGAATTCCTACGAGCAGTACTTC.